A single sample gave rise to the 23 T cell receptor beta chains below, sequenced in a study of shared clonotypes between healthy human individuals. TCRdb's table, derived via immunoSEQ multiplex PCR, lists solely in-frame clones and lacks some. The table records 2,500,000 or so clones, more than 90% of them present only once. Sequencing used naive CD4+ T cells sorted from blood. As for subset: CD45RA+ positively selected. The receptors were gathered from a man between 18 and 29 years old in good health.

The chain employs TRBV7-2 and TRBJ1-1, with D hard to call. Germline V gene lookup returns CDR1 SGHTA and CDR2 FQGNSA. Trimming stripped 4 bases from V and 1 base from J, with 13 bases between. The CDR3 spans 15 residues. The CDR3 here is CASSSSGIGNTEAFF. The CDR3 nucleotides are TGTGCCAGCAGCTCGTCGGGGATTGGGAACACTGAAGCTTTCTTT.

The gene calls are TRBV5-4 and TRBJ2-7, with TRBD2 identical over 9 bases. V dropped 4 bases and J dropped 1; count of bases not matched to a gene: 9. The CDR3 is made up of 16 amino acids. Germline V CDR1 and CDR2: SGHNT, YYREEE (reference sequence). The CDR3 sequence: CASSRGAAGGSYEQYF. CDR3 coding DNA: TGTGCCAGCAGCCGGGGGGCGGCGGGAGGGTCCTACGAGCAGTACTTC.

This chain connects TRBV11-2 to TRBJ2-2; TRBD2 matches at 15 bases. This CDR3 is 18 amino acids long. V was pared by 4 bases and J by 4 bases, with 7 bases of the junction left unmatched. Germline lookup yields CDR1 SGHAT and CDR2 FQNNGV. CDR3 sequence reads: CASSSRTSGGATTGELFF. CDR3 bases: TGTGCCAGCAGCTCCCGGACTAGCGGGGGGGCCACCACCGGGGAGCTGTTTTTT.

This chain uses TRBV12-5 with TRBJ1-2; 9 nucleotides line up with TRBD1. The V segment lost 7 bases and the J segment 4 bases; nucleotides outside the gene matches: 7. CDR1 LGHNT and CDR2 FRNRAP come from the germline V gene. There are 14 residues in the CDR3. CDR3 nucleotides: TGTGCTAGTGAGAAGACAGGGGGAACCTATGGCTACACCTTC. Its translation: CASEKTGGTYGYTF.

The chain has TRBV6-5 and TRBJ2-2, with 9 bases aligning to TRBD1. The CDR3 runs to 15 residues. V shed 4 bases and J 9 bases; nucleotides not matched to a gene: 9. Germline V gene data show CDR1 as MNHEY and CDR2 as SVGAGI. The chain's CDR3 is CASSSDRDRVRELFF. CDR3 in DNA: TGTGCCAGCAGTTCAGACCGGGACAGGGTCCGGGAGCTGTTTTTT.

This clone was counted once. The chain carries TRBV5-6 and TRBJ1-4; no reliable D call. The CDR3 has 15 residues. Trimming stripped 3 bases from V and 0 bases from J, with 9 bases between. Germline assignment: CDR1 SGHDT and CDR2 YYEEEE. The CDR3 here is CASSWKSATNEKLFF. CDR3 DNA: TGTGCCAGCAGCTGGAAAAGCGCAACTAATGAAAAACTGTTTTTT.

The chain combines TRBV10-3 with TRBJ1-4; 9 bases match TRBD1. The CDR3 covers 16 residues. CDR1 and CDR2 from the germline V gene are ENHRY and SYGVKD. Trimming took 0 bases from V and 5 from J; bases not matched to a gene: 4. CDR3 region: CAISESGGTGNEKLFF. The CDR3, as DNA: TGTGCCATCAGTGAGTCCGGGGGGACAGGGAATGAAAAACTGTTTTTT.

J is TRBJ1-3 and V is TRBV6-6; D unclear. Germline lookup yields CDR1 MNHNY and CDR2 SVGAGI (reference sequence). This CDR3 is 15 amino acids long. V was clipped by 2 bases and J by 0 bases, with 8 bases between them. CDR3 loop: CASSYREISGNTIYF. Written as DNA, the CDR3 is TGTGCCAGCAGTTACCGGGAGATCTCTGGAAACACCATATATTTT.

As regards this clone: One base away lies a much larger clone, so this may be a sequencing read error. The sample contains more than one DNA sequence encoding this CDR3. The rearrangement uses TRBV11-2 and TRBJ1-1; D remains unclear. This CDR3 has 13 amino acids. V lost 3 bases and J 1 base, leaving 6 bases between the germline ends. Germline loops: CDR1 SGHAT, CDR2 FQNNGV. The CDR3 sequence: CASSLQENTEAFF. The CDR3 region has the DNA TGTGCCAGCAGCTTGCAGGAGAACACTGAAGCTTTCTTT.

Comment on this clone: Distinct nucleotide sequences in the sample also encode this CDR3. The chain joins TRBV7-2 to TRBJ2-5; D is possibly TRBD1 or TRBD2 (5 bases each). Trimming cost V 0 bases and J 1 base, with 6 bases left between them. The germline CDR1 and CDR2 sequences are SGHTA and FQGNSA. The CDR3 is made up of 14 amino acids. The CDR3 reads CASSLAGPQETQYF. The CDR3 DNA follows: TGTGCCAGCAGCTTAGCGGGACCCCAAGAGACCCAGTACTTC.

The genes are TRBV2 and TRBJ2-2; D is perhaps TRBD1 or TRBD2 (6 bases each). Germline assignment: CDR1 SNHLY and CDR2 FYNNEI. V shed 11 bases and J shed 5 bases, with 21 bases lying between them. The CDR3 extends over 15 amino acids. CDR3 amino acids: CAVRGDPPNTGELFF. CDR3 bases: TGTGCCGTAAGGGGGGACCCCCCTAATACCGGGGAGCTGTTTTTT.

The CDR3, as DNA: TGTGCCAGCTCACCCATCGAGGCCCTTAGGAACACTGAAGCTTTCTTT. Amino acids: CASSPIEALRNTEAFF. The rearrangement uses TRBV18 and TRBJ1-1; no clear D gene. V lost 3 bases and J lost 1, with 15 bases in between. The CDR3 has 16 residues. Germline V gives CDR1 KGHSH, CDR2 LQKENI.

The V and J genes are TRBV21-1 and TRBJ1-5. TRBV21-1 is a listed pseudogene. The CDR3 totals 15 residues. CDR3 nucleotide sequence: TGTGCCAGCACCCGATCCGGGGGGCGCAATCAGCCCCAGCATTTT. Amino acids: CASTRSGGRNQPQHF.

The chain links TRBV18 to TRBJ2-3, with 7 bases fitting TRBD2. V lost 3 bases, J lost 0 bases, and 12 bases stayed unmatched. CDR1 KGHSH and CDR2 LQKENI come from the germline V gene. The CDR3 totals 18 residues. The CDR3 coding sequence is TGTGCCAGCTCACCCACACTACTAGCGCTCGCTAGCACAGATACGCAGTATTTT. Residues: CASSPTLLALASTDTQYF. Variable domain in full (rest from reference TRBV18 and TRBJ2-3): NAGVMQNPRHLVRRRGQEARLRCSPMKGHSHVYWYRQLPEEGLKFMVYLQKENIIDESGMPKERFSAEFPKEGPSILRIQQVVRGDSAAYFCASSPTLLALASTDTQYFGPGTRLTVL.

This clone was observed a few times. An end of the junction differs from the germline gene, which may be a read error. The chain links TRBV30 to TRBJ1-1; no firm D call. The germline gives CDR1 GTSNPN, CDR2 SVGIG (reference sequence). The CDR3 covers 12 residues. The CDR3 region is CAWTGVYTEAFF. CDR3 nucleotide sequence: TGTGCCTGGACAGGCGTCTACACGGAAGCTTTCTTT.

The chain recombines TRBV19 with TRBJ2-7; D gene unclear. The CDR3 is made up of 14 amino acids. The V end was cut by 8 bases, the J end by 3 bases, with 17 bases between. CDR1 LNHDA and CDR2 SQIVND come from the germline V gene (reference sequence). CDR3 region: CASATLREGYEQYF. The DNA of the CDR3 is TGTGCCAGTGCCACATTGCGCGAAGGCTACGAGCAGTACTTC.

With respect to this clone: The sample carries other DNA sequences with the same CDR3. For the CDR3, the DNA is TGTGCCAGCAGTTACCGGGACAGGGGGTACGAGCAGTACTTC. It specifies CASSYRDRGYEQYF. The chain couples TRBV6-6 to TRBJ2-7, with TRBD1 identical over 11 bases. This CDR3 region has 14 residues. CDR1 and CDR2 (germline): MNHNY, SVGAGI (reference sequence). Unmatched junction bases numbered 1, after V lost 2 bases and J lost 4 bases.

J is TRBJ1-1 and V is TRBV6-6; D unresolved. Trimming stripped 2 bases from V and 4 bases from J, with 8 bases between. Per germline, CDR1 MNHNY and CDR2 SVGAGI (reference sequence). This CDR3 contains 13 residues. CDR3 nucleotides: TGTGCCAGCAGTTACGGGATCTCCACTGAAGCTTTCTTT. Residues: CASSYGISTEAFF.

As regards this clone: The sample carries other DNA sequences with the same CDR3. The rearrangement joins TRBV11-2 to TRBJ1-6, with D hard to call. V was pared by 1 base and J by 2 bases, with 6 bases between. The V gene's germline CDR1 is SGHAT and CDR2 FQNNGV. This CDR3 is built from 15 residues. The CDR3: CASSLGQAYNSPLHF. CDR3 nucleotides: TGTGCCAGCAGCTTAGGGCAGGCCTATAATTCACCCCTCCACTTT. Drawing the rest from reference TRBV11-2 and TRBJ1-6, the complete variable domain is EAGVAQSPRYKIIEKRQSVAFWCNPISGHATLYWYQQILGQGPKLLIQFQNNGVVDDSQLPKDRFSAERLKGVDSTLKIQPAKLEDSAVYLCASSLGQAYNSPLHFGNGTRLTVT.

V and J are TRBV7-2 and TRBJ2-7; no firm D call. Per germline, CDR1 SGHTA and CDR2 FQGNSA. V lost 1 base and J lost 2, with 12 bases in between. CDR3 length: 15 amino acids. The CDR3 region has the DNA TGTGCCAGCAGCTTAGAAGTCGCGACAACCTACGAGCAGTACTTC. The encoded protein is CASSLEVATTYEQYF.

This clone appeared a single time. The V gene is TRBV30, the J gene TRBJ2-7; D remains unclear. Germline loops: CDR1 GTSNPN, CDR2 SVGIG (reference sequence). V gave up 3 bases and J gave up 3 bases, with 9 bases separating them. This CDR3 is built from 12 residues. Written as DNA, the CDR3 is TGTGCCTGGAGGGGTGGGAACTACGAGCAGTACTTC. Residues: CAWRGGNYEQYF. Variable domain in full (rest from reference TRBV30 and TRBJ2-7): SQTIHQWPATLVQPVGSPLSLECTVEGTSNPNLYWYRQAAGRGLQLLFYSVGIGQISSEVPQNLSASRPQDRQFILSSKKLLLSDSGFYLCAWRGGNYEQYFGPGTRLTVT.

This chain's CDR3 is CASHRNRGNEKLFF. Here the CDR3 DNA reads TGTGCCAGCCACAGAAACAGGGGGAATGAAAAACTGTTTTTT. The chain joins TRBV6-1 to TRBJ1-4; 8 nucleotides agree with TRBD1. The CDR3 extends over 14 amino acids. Losses at the gene ends were 8 bases for V and 5 bases for J; bases not matched to a gene: 7. The germline CDR1 and CDR2 sequences are MNHNS and SASEGT.

The V and J genes are TRBV28 and TRBJ1-6, with TRBD1 matching over 8 bases. Germline lookup yields CDR1 MDHEN and CDR2 SYDVKM. This CDR3 comprises 16 residues. V shed 9 bases and J 2 bases; nucleotides not matched to a gene: 9. In DNA form, the CDR3 reads TGTGCCAGTAAGATGGGACAGGTAGCCTATAATTCACCCCTCCACTTT. Translated, it gives CASKMGQVAYNSPLHF.